Presented here are 11 T cell receptor beta chains from one specimen sequenced in a study of graft-versus-host responses after intestinal transplantation. These receptors' targets are unknown. The data were produced by immunoSEQ multiplex PCR, yet TCRdb's version contains in-frame clones alone and is incomplete. The table includes approximately 99,000 clones, roughly 92% detected once. Sequencing was performed on unstimulated CD8+ T cells sorted from spleen or lymph node cells, taken before transplant. These receptor sequences come from a human donor who was the organ donor for an intestinal transplant.

This sequence joins TRBV28 and TRBJ1-1; 8 positions match TRBD1. The J segment lost 3 bases and the V segment lost 8 bases, leaving 17 bases of the junction unmatched. Looked up from germline, CDR1 is MDHEN and CDR2 is SYDVKM. The CDR3 runs 17 residues. CDR3 sequence (DNA): TGTGCCAGCTCCCAGGGCCACAGGGGGAATCGAGACACTGAAGCTTTCTTT. Its protein is CASSQGHRGNRDTEAFF.

This chain connects TRBV7-6 to TRBJ2-1; maybe TRBD1 (5 bases). CDR1 and CDR2 from the germline V gene are SGHVS and FNYEAQ. V was trimmed by 2 bases and J by 6 bases, leaving 14 bases between them. The CDR3 length is 15 residues. The DNA of the CDR3 is TGTGCCAGCAGCTTATTGGGGCAATCCCTCAATGAGCAGTTCTTC. Protein product: CASSLLGQSLNEQFF.

This chain connects TRBV2 to TRBJ2-5, with a weak D call TRBD1 (5 bases). The CDR3 totals 13 residues. From germline, CDR1 is SNHLY and CDR2 FYNNEI. V lost 6 bases and J lost 5, with 13 bases in between. CDR3 residues: CASSAGSWETQYF. CDR3 nucleotides: TGTGCCAGCAGCGCAGGGTCATGGGAGACCCAGTACTTC.

The gene calls are TRBV2 and TRBJ1-1; D is uncertain. Trimming took off 8 bases at V and 3 bases at J, with 13 bases between the two ends. Germline CDR1 reads SNHLY; CDR2 reads FYNNEI. The CDR3 is made up of 13 amino acids. CDR3 residues: CASHKEVDTEAFF. DNA of the CDR3: TGTGCCAGCCATAAGGAGGTAGACACTGAAGCTTTCTTT.

The rearrangement uses TRBV15 and TRBJ2-7, with 10 bases identical to TRBD2. Germline CDR1 LNHNV, CDR2 YYDKDF (reference sequence). The CDR3 covers 14 residues. V shed 5 bases, J shed 5 bases, and the junction held 6 bases outside the gene matches. CDR3 coding DNA: TGTGCCACCAGCGGAACTAGCGGGAAGAACGAGCAGTACTTC. It codes for CATSGTSGKNEQYF.

This clone was observed a single time. In DNA, the CDR3 is TGTGCCAGCAGTTTAGACCGCGGGCCGGCAGATACGCAGTATTTT. This gives the protein CASSLDRGPADTQYF. This sequence joins TRBV28 and TRBJ2-3, with TRBD2 as a possible D gene (5 bases). V was cut by 2 bases and J by 4 bases, with 13 bases left in between. The V gene's germline CDR1 is MDHEN and CDR2 SYDVKM. The CDR3 sequence is 15 residues long.

This sequence joins TRBV28 and TRBJ2-7; 11 nucleotides agree with TRBD2. The CDR3 extends over 16 amino acids. The germline CDR1 and CDR2 sequences are MDHEN and SYDVKM. Trimming took 3 bases from V and 3 from J; bases not matched to a gene: 7. This CDR3 is CASSLRLAGNNYEQYF. CDR3 coding DNA: TGTGCCAGCAGTTTGAGACTAGCGGGAAATAACTACGAGCAGTACTTC.

The rearrangement links TRBV4-1 to TRBJ2-1; 8 nucleotides match TRBD2. V dropped 2 bases and J dropped 4; count of bases not matched to a gene: 16. Germline V lookup: CDR1 MGHRA, CDR2 YSYEKL. This CDR3 spans 19 amino acids. The DNA of the CDR3 is TGCGCCAGCAGCCAATCTAGTGGGACTGGCGGGGGGCATTACAATGAGCAGTTCTTC. It translates to CASSQSSGTGGGHYNEQFF.

The chain combines TRBV29-1 with TRBJ2-7; D is undetermined. V lost 5 bases to trimming and J lost 0 bases, with 8 bases between them. The germline CDR1 and CDR2 sequences are SQVTM and ANQGSEA. This CDR3 has 12 amino acids. Here the CDR3 reads CSVSDNSYEQYF. DNA of the CDR3: TGCAGCGTTAGTGACAACTCCTACGAGCAGTACTTC.

This chain joins TRBV6-1 and TRBJ2-1; TRBD2 matches at 9 bases. The germline gives CDR1 MNHNS, CDR2 SASEGT. The CDR3 spans 16 residues. V lost 1 base to trimming and J lost 6 bases; unmatched junction nucleotides: 7. The CDR3 coding sequence is TGTGCCAGCAGTGAAGGCTGGGGACTAGCAGGCAATGAGCAGTTCTTC. Its protein is CASSEGWGLAGNEQFF.

The chain uses TRBV5-1 and TRBJ1-1; D call uncertain. Trimming removed 0 bases from V and 3 bases from J, with 12 bases in between. The germline V gene has CDR1 SGHRS and CDR2 YFSETQ. The CDR3 is 15 amino acids. CDR3 protein: CASSLDSLMYTEAFF. CDR3 nucleotides: TGCGCCAGCAGCTTGGATTCTTTAATGTACACTGAAGCTTTCTTT.